This T cell receptor beta chain derives from a study of CD8+ T cells in alopecia areata. General study findings and limits: A great number of expanded lesional clones endured in scalp and blood during tofacitinib.

After isolation, RNA underwent reverse transcription to generate cDNA as the sequencing template. TCRdb's copy holds only in-frame clones and misses some; the assay was immunoSEQ multiplex PCR. The table records 90,000 to 100,000 clones, 60% to 65% of them present only once. A note on this clone: Its antigen is unknown.

Trimming cost V 4 bases and J 2 bases, with 13 bases left between them. The CDR3 is 14 amino acids. Germline-derived CDR1 and CDR2 are SGHDT and YYEEEE. Documented treatment: oral pan-JAK inhibitor, 5-10 mg twice daily. The specimen comprised CD8+ T cells sorted from blood, sampled at week 4, from a patient treated with tofacitinib. This TCR came from a human donor with alopecia areata. The chain recombines TRBV5-6 with TRBJ2-7, with D maybe TRBD1 (6 bases). The CDR3 loop is CASSTNRAAYEQYF. The CDR3 nucleotides read TGTGCCAGCAGCACTAACAGGGCGGCCTACGAGCAGTACTTC.